What follows is one T cell receptor (beta chain) and its context. With 1 base clipped from V and 2 bases from J, the junction kept 11 bases outside the gene matches. Germline lookup yields CDR1 SEHNR and CDR2 FQNEAQ (reference sequence). There are 18 residues in the CDR3. During active infection, Seattle patients enrolled and were then monitored through disease. This sample is part of a study of blood T cell repertoires in COVID-19. In the study overall: COVID-19 samples collected from the United States, Italy and Spain covered acute and convalescent phases.

Libraries were prepared by immunoSEQ multiplex PCR; TCRdb keeps only in-frame clonotypes and omits some of them. The sample consists of approximately 100,000 clones, roughly 89% of them appearing once. This sequence joins TRBV7-9 and TRBJ1-5, with 7 bases identical to TRBD1. The sequence derives from a human donor with COVID-19, enrolled during active disease. The donor label of this sample is uncertain. Sequencing was carried out using peripheral blood. CDR3 sequence reads: CASSLERQGTGGNQPQHF. The CDR3 DNA follows: TGTGCCAGCAGCTTAGAGCGACAGGGCACGGGTGGCAATCAGCCCCAGCATTTT. Based on the CDR3 plus reference TRBV7-9 and TRBJ1-5, the full variable domain is DTGVSQNPRHKITKRGQNVTFRCDPISEHNRLYWYRQTLGQGPEFLTYFQNEAQLEKSRLLSDRFSAERPKGSFSTLEIQRTEQGDSAMYLCASSLERQGTGGNQPQHFGDGTRLSIL.